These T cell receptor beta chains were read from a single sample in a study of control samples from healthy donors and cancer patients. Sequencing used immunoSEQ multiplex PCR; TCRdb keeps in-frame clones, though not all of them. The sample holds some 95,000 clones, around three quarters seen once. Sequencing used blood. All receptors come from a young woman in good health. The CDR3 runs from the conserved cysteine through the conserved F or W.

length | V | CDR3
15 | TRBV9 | CASSVAWSSDYEQYF
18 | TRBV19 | CASSIGRRLEASNQPQHF
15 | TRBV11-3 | CASSFGQGGAGELFF
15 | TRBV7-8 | CASSLAHRGAYEQYF
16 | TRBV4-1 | CASSQDIAINTGELFF
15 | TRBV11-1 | CASSYLLSGTGELFF
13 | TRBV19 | CASNEGDDQPQHF
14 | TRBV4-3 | CASSQRGRAGELFF
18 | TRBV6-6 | CASSPNVGVQSSYNEQFF
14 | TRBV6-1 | CASSENRNSEKLFF
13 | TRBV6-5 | CASGGTAGNTIYF
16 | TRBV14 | CASSFAAGTGGTEAFF
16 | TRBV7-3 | CASSLVGGGLQETQYF
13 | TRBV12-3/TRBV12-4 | CASRGTDNYEQYF
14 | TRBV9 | CASSVRNPTDTQYF
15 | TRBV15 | CATSRGRGQPYEQYF
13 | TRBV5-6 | CASRTTGDTEAFF
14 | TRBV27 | CASSKDRVGGELFF
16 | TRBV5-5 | CASSLVPGLGKWEQYF
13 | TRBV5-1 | CASSFDQLAGYTF
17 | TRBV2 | CASRGFDRGATNEKLFF
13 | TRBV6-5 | CASRRGASYEQYF
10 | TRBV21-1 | CASTDQPQHF
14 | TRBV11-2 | CASSFSGGVDTQYF
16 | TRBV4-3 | CASSQDTYGSRTEAFF
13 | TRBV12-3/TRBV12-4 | CASSSGHRGDAFF
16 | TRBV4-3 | CASSQDLGRLNYGYTF
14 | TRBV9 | CASSVANNGNTIYF
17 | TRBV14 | CASSQDRLMDRHTEAFF
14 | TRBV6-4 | CASSVDTSYNEQFF
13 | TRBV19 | CASSRTVYQPQHF
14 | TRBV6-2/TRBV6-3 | CASSDPGRPYGYTF
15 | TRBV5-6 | CASSFGDREVAEAFF
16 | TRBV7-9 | CASSLFGQARTGELFF
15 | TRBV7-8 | CASSHRGGNQETQYF
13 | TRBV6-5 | CASRGPGSYEQYF
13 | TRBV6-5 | CASSYTGGIEAFF
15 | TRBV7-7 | CASSLGGPSTDTQYF
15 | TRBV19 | CASSNAGLVPGELFF
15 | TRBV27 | CASSLKGGLSYEQYF
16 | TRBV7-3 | CASSFSGGAMLDTQYF
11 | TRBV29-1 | CAGKETDTQYF
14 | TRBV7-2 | CASSFQATTGELFF
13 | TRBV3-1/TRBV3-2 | CASSSRLEQTQYF
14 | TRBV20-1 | CSASIGASGNTIYF
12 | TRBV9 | CASSGGRTEAFF
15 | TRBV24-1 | CATSDPRQGGNEQFF
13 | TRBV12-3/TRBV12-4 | CASSLKSNYGYTF
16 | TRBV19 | CASSPPWAFSSYEQYF
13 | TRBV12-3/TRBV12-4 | CASSFRGNQPQHF
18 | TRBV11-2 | CASSLVGWSDANTGELFF
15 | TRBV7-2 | CASSLNGAHNQPQHF
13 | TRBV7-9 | CASSFPSGNTIYF